This entry describes one T cell receptor beta chain. This entry comes from a study of human T cells and chemical hapten exposure. V lost 7 bases to trimming and J lost 2 bases, with 14 bases between them. There are 14 residues in the CDR3. What the library attached to individual cDNA molecules were unique molecular identifiers. Each CDR3 protein gets one entry after TCRdb re-called the RACE reads with MiXCR. Of about 250,000 distinct CDR3 sequences listed, around 7.3% were seen once; the top ten hold 0.9% to 1.5%. Time point noted: pre-sensitization, week 0. Stated treatment: therapeutic diphenylcyclopropenone sensitization with weekly scalp DPC.

Material: whole blood, obtained in connection with sensitization to the hapten diphenylcyclopropenone (DPC). This rearrangement joins TRBV12-3 or TRBV12-4 to TRBJ1-1; tentatively, D is TRBD1 (6 bases). The source is a man aged 18 to 30 with alopecia areata. Some clones in this sample may be carry-over from other donors' samples. CDR3 loop: CASTQQGVNTEAFF. For the CDR3, the DNA is TGTGCCAGCACTCAACAGGGCGTAAACACTGAAGCTTTCTTT.